The clone carrying this TCR beta chain came up a few times. Germline CDR1 KGHSH, CDR2 LQKENI. This CDR3 region has 13 residues. Trimming took off 6 bases at V and 1 base at J, with 9 bases between the two ends. Profiled with immunoSEQ multiplex PCR; TCRdb holds only in-frame clones, not every one. The top ten hold 2% to 3% of the sample, which has 70,000 to 80,000 clones, roughly nine tenths seen once. This sample is part of a study of T cell clones after liver transplantation. Study-wide context: Until 12-24 months post-transplant, subjects got standard immunosuppression and no induction.

The source is a human donor who received a liver transplant. J is TRBJ1-1 and V is TRBV18; no definite D call. The sequencing used CD4+ T cells from blood, collected before liver transplant. This CDR3 reads CASSQGRNTEAFF. The DNA of the CDR3 is TGTGCCAGCTCCCAAGGCAGGAACACTGAAGCTTTCTTT.